These 9 T cell receptor beta chains were sequenced from one sample in a study of cytotoxic CD8 clonotypes in ibrutinib-treated CLL. The table came from immunoSEQ multiplex PCR; TCRdb's copy has only in-frame clones and leaves some out. Among 45,000 to 55,000 clones listed, roughly 50% were seen once. The source material was PBMCs, sampled after 12 months of ibrutinib treatment. Receptor source: a human donor with chronic lymphocytic leukemia.

This clone has just a few counts. This sequence joins TRBV27 and TRBJ2-4, with D possibly matching TRBD2 (6 bases). Germline-derived CDR1 and CDR2 are MNHEY and SMNVEV (reference sequence). The CDR3 covers 13 residues. V gave up 0 bases and J gave up 6 bases, with 6 bases separating them. The CDR3 bases are TGTGCCAGCAGTTTATCGGGGGGAAACATTCAGTACTTC. This encodes CASSLSGGNIQYF.

This clone was detected ten times or more. The chain recombines TRBV10-3 with TRBJ2-7, with D possibly matching TRBD1 (5 bases). V was clipped by 4 bases and J by 5 bases, with 12 bases between them. Germline V gene lookup returns CDR1 ENHRY and CDR2 SYGVKD. The CDR3 totals 13 residues. CDR3 region: CAISGQGNHEQYF. In DNA, the CDR3 is TGTGCCATCAGTGGTCAGGGAAATCACGAGCAGTACTTC.

The chain has TRBV9 and TRBJ2-1; 11 bases match TRBD2. Losses at the gene ends were 4 bases for V and 7 bases for J; bases not matched to a gene: 4. This CDR3 is built from 14 residues. Per germline, CDR1 SGDLS and CDR2 YYNGEE. The CDR3 sequence: CASSPGLAENEQFF. The CDR3 nucleotides are TGTGCCAGCAGCCCGGGACTAGCGGAGAATGAGCAGTTCTTC.

This chain joins TRBV7-9 and TRBJ2-2, with 10 bases aligning to TRBD1. The trim removed 7 bases at V and 6 bases at J, leaving 8 bases unmatched. This CDR3 has 15 residues. From germline, CDR1 is SEHNR and CDR2 FQNEAQ (reference sequence). CDR3 DNA sequence: TGTGCCAGCATCCCGACAGGGGGCACGGCCGGGGAGCTGTTTTTT. This sequence encodes CASIPTGGTAGELFF.

DNA of the CDR3: TGTGCCAGCAGGACGCCTAGCGGGAGCAATGAGCAGTTCTTC. As protein: CASRTPSGSNEQFF. This chain connects TRBV28 to TRBJ2-1, with TRBD2 matching over 10 bases. V lost 6 bases to trimming and J lost 6 bases; unmatched junction nucleotides: 5. This CDR3 has 14 residues. Per the germline V gene, CDR1 is MDHEN and CDR2 is SYDVKM. Together with reference TRBV28 and TRBJ2-1, the CDR3 gives the full variable domain: DVKVTQSSRYLVKRTGEKVFLECVQDMDHENMFWYRQDPGLGLRLIYFSYDVKMKEKGDIPEGYSVSREKKERFSLILESASTNQTSMYLCASRTPSGSNEQFFGPGTRLTVL.

This clone was counted a single time. This chain uses TRBV27 with TRBJ2-7; TRBD2 agrees at 13 bases. Losses at the gene ends were 3 bases for V and 4 bases for J; bases not matched to a gene: 3. CDR1 is MNHEY, CDR2 SMNVEV, per germline (reference sequence). The CDR3 runs 15 residues. The CDR3 coding sequence is TGTGCCAGCAGTTTCACTAGCGGGAGGGTATACGAGCAGTACTTC. It is translated as CASSFTSGRVYEQYF.

V gene TRBV5-1 combines with J gene TRBJ1-2; TRBD1 is a possible D gene (5 bases). Germline CDR1 SGHRS, CDR2 YFSETQ. Trimming cost V 5 bases and J 8 bases, with 13 bases left between them. This CDR3 comprises 12 residues. CDR3 sequence: CASSGQGSGYTF. DNA for the CDR3: TGCGCCAGCAGTGGGCAGGGAAGCGGCTACACCTTC.

The chain uses TRBV9 and TRBJ2-5; tentatively, D is TRBD1 or TRBD2 (5 bases each). This CDR3 has 13 residues. V was shortened by 0 bases and J by 9 bases, with 12 bases between the two germline ends. The V gene's germline CDR1 is SGDLS and CDR2 YYNGEE. CDR3 nucleotides: TGTGCCAGCAGCGTAGTAGGGGACGGGGCCCAGTACTTC. Protein sequence: CASSVVGDGAQYF.

The chain combines TRBV2 with TRBJ2-1, with TRBD2 matching 10 bases. V lost 8 bases and J lost 6; bases outside the gene matches: 4. The CDR3 loop spans 13 amino acids. From germline, CDR1 is SNHLY and CDR2 FYNNEI. CDR3 DNA sequence: TGTGCCAGCGCTCGGACTAGCGGCAATGAGCAGTTCTTC. Amino acids: CASARTSGNEQFF.